These 15 T cell receptor beta chains share one sample of origin, sequenced in a study of T cells after yellow fever vaccination. Using its own MiXCR run on the 5' RACE reads, TCRdb lists one record per CDR3 protein. The sample yields tens of thousands of distinct CDR3 sequences, roughly 10% seen once. The sample consisted of PBMCs, either bulk or a sorted T-cell subset (CD4+, CD8+, memory, or dextramer-sorted; not recorded which), taken approximately 16 days after the first yellow fever vaccination. The receptors were gathered from a man aged 18 to 35 who received the YFV17D yellow fever vaccine.

This clonotype was recorded many times. This chain uses TRBV24-1 with TRBJ2-3; 10 nucleotides line up with TRBD2. V dropped 7 bases and J dropped 6; count of bases not matched to a gene: 9. This CDR3 region has 15 residues. Germline V gives CDR1 KGHDR, CDR2 SFDVKD. As DNA, the CDR3 is TGTGCCACCAGCACCGAGCGGGGGGGCGCGGATACGCAGTATTTT. Translated, it gives CATSTERGGADTQYF.

This clonotype came up a few times. V is TRBV5-6 and J is TRBJ1-3; D ambiguous. The germline V and J ends were trimmed by 1 base and 4 bases, with 12 bases remaining between them. The V gene's germline CDR1 is SGHDT and CDR2 YYEEEE. This CDR3 has 15 amino acids. The CDR3 loop reads CASSLFGLTGNTIYF. As DNA, the CDR3 is TGTGCCAGCAGCTTGTTCGGCCTCACAGGAAACACCATATATTTT.

The sample holds many counts of this clonotype. The chain is built from TRBV20-1 and TRBJ1-1; tentatively, D is TRBD1 (5 bases). V lost 3 bases and J lost 1, with 12 bases in between. The CDR3 length is 14 residues. Per the germline V gene, CDR1 is DFQATT and CDR2 is SNEGSKA (reference sequence). CDR3 coding DNA: TGCAGTGCTAGGATCGGGACTAGGAACACTGAAGCTTTCTTT. This encodes CSARIGTRNTEAFF.

This clonotype was seen ten or more times. The rearrangement links TRBV20-1 to TRBJ1-5; TRBD1 agrees at 9 bases. The J segment lost 7 bases and the V segment lost 5 bases, leaving 12 bases of the junction unmatched. CDR3 length equals 15 residues. The germline gives CDR1 DFQATT, CDR2 SNEGSKA (reference sequence). The CDR3: CSADPPGQGSQPQHF. The CDR3 coding sequence is TGCAGTGCTGACCCCCCGGGACAGGGAAGCCAGCCCCAGCATTTT.

This clonotype has more than one count but fewer than ten. This chain uses TRBV7-2 with TRBJ2-5; TRBD1 or TRBD2 may be the D gene (6 bases each). V lost 5 bases and J lost 7, with 23 bases in between. The CDR3 runs to 16 residues. From germline, CDR1 is SGHTA and CDR2 FQGNSA. The CDR3 loop is CASSPRTIGGDLTQYF. DNA for the CDR3: TGTGCCAGCAGCCCCCGGACTATCGGGGGCGACTTGACCCAGTACTTC.

Points on this clonotype: This could be a read error, since a much larger clone is one nucleotide away. J is TRBJ2-3 and V is TRBV25-1, with D perhaps TRBD2 (5 bases). There are 12 residues in the CDR3. Trimming took off 7 bases at V and 4 bases at J, with 9 bases between the two ends. The germline V gene encodes CDR1 MGHDK and CDR2 SYGVNS. This CDR3 is CASTGCPDTQYF. CDR3 bases: TGTGCCAGCACGGGGTGCCCAGATACGCAGTATTTT.

Regarding this clonotype: A much bigger clone sits one base away, suggesting this may be a read error. The J gene is TRBJ2-3, the V gene TRBV7-2; D is perhaps TRBD2 (6 bases). V was pared by 2 bases and J by 2 bases, with 14 bases between. Germline loops: CDR1 SGHTA, CDR2 FQGNSA. The CDR3 consists of 16 residues. The CDR3 spells CASSLSSVGFTDTQYF. The CDR3 region has the DNA TGTGCCAGCAGCTTATCTAGCGTGGGTTTCACAGATACGCAGTATTTT. The whole variable domain, remainder taken from reference TRBV7-2 and TRBJ2-3, is GAGVSQSPSNKVTEKGKDVELRCDPISGHTALYWYRQSLGQGLEFLIYFQGNSAPDKSGLPSDRFSAERTGGSVSTLTIQRTQQEDSAVYLCASSLSSVGFTDTQYFGPGTRLTVL.

Many counts were recorded for this clonotype. The V call is TRBV9, the J call TRBJ2-3; D is ambiguous. Between the trimmed V and J ends, which lost 0 bases and 5 bases, there was a span of 4 bases. The germline CDR1 and CDR2 sequences are SGDLS and YYNGEE. The CDR3 is made up of 12 amino acids. DNA of the CDR3: TGTGCCAGCAGCGTAGATAGAGATACGCAGTATTTT. Translating gives CASSVDRDTQYF.

This sequence joins TRBV7-3 and TRBJ2-3, with 7 bases fitting TRBD2. Germline V CDR1 and CDR2: SGHTA, FQGTGA. V lost 4 bases to trimming and J lost 11 bases; unmatched junction nucleotides: 3. The CDR3 loop spans 11 amino acids. The CDR3 DNA sequence: TGTGCCAGCAGCTCGGGACTACAGCAGTATTTT. This encodes CASSSGLQQYF.

This clonotype was counted many times. The rearrangement links TRBV12-3 or TRBV12-4 to TRBJ1-2, with D perhaps matching TRBD1 (5 bases). The CDR3 totals 13 residues. V shed 3 bases and J shed 4 bases, with 9 bases lying between them. The CDR3 spells CASSFRDGYGYTF. The CDR3 region has the DNA TGTGCCAGCAGTTTCCGGGACGGCTATGGCTACACCTTC.

This clonotype was counted at least ten times. The chain employs TRBV28 and TRBJ2-3; 11 bases fit TRBD1. The CDR3 is 17 residues long. After removal of 8 bases from V and 3 bases from J, the junction contained 13 bases not matched to a gene. The V gene's germline CDR1 is MDHEN and CDR2 SYDVKM. CDR3 DNA sequence: TGTGCCAGCGTACGAGGCCTCGGGACAGGGGGGACAGATACGCAGTATTTT. It encodes CASVRGLGTGGTDTQYF.

This clonotype was detected many times. V usage is TRBV7-2 and J usage is TRBJ2-5, with 10 bases lining up with TRBD2. Germline V gives CDR1 SGHTA, CDR2 FQGNSA. V trimming: 4 bases; J trimming: 4 bases; junction bases outside the gene matches: 3. The CDR3 length is 14 residues. The CDR3 region is CASSSGLALETQYF. The CDR3 region has the DNA TGTGCCAGCAGCTCGGGACTAGCGTTAGAGACCCAGTACTTC. The full variable domain, with the rest looked up from reference TRBV7-2 and TRBJ2-5, is GAGVSQSPSNKVTEKGKDVELRCDPISGHTALYWYRQSLGQGLEFLIYFQGNSAPDKSGLPSDRFSAERTGGSVSTLTIQRTQQEDSAVYLCASSSGLALETQYFGPGTRLLVL.

The table lists this clonotype with many counts. V and J are TRBV7-2 and TRBJ1-1; D is unclear. Germline CDR1 SGHTA, CDR2 FQGNSA. There are 13 residues in the CDR3. Trimming stripped 1 base from V and 8 bases from J, with 11 bases between. CDR3: CASSLVVIPEAFF. The CDR3 DNA reads as TGTGCCAGCAGCTTAGTCGTCATTCCCGAAGCTTTCTTT.

The sample holds many counts of this clonotype. One end of the junction fails to match germline, which may point to a read error. This chain uses TRBV7-2 with TRBJ2-3; tentatively, D is TRBD2 (5 bases). The length of the CDR3 is 12 residues. CDR1 SGHTA and CDR2 FQGNSA come from the germline V gene. Written as DNA, the CDR3 is TGTGCCAGCAGCATAGCGACAGATACGCAGTATTTT. Amino acids: CASSIATDTQYF.

The sample holds many counts of this clonotype. The V call is TRBV12-3 or TRBV12-4, the J call TRBJ1-6; unclear D gene. The ends were cut back, 6 bases at V and 5 bases at J, with 14 bases in the middle. CDR3 length equals 15 residues. The CDR3 is CASRPFGQNNSPLHF. CDR3 coding DNA: TGTGCCAGCAGACCCTTCGGGCAGAATAATTCACCCCTCCACTTT.